The present entry profiles one T cell receptor beta chain with its context. Its antigen remains unidentified. This sample was included in a study of cytomegalovirus exposure and HLA in healthy donors. Study information: Out of 398 genotyped donors, less than 90% belonged to the Caucasian-associated ancestry cluster. Broader study findings: Earlier results showed most TCR beta V segments being productive about 90% or about 30% of the time.

PCR primers comprised 60 Vbeta and 13 Jbeta primers. The data were produced by immunoSEQ multiplex PCR, yet TCRdb's version contains in-frame clones alone and is incomplete. The sample carries about 170,000 clones, over 70% recorded once. The specimen was PBMCs. This TCR derives from a man younger than 40 in good health and CMV-seropositive.

The CDR3 loop reads CASSNGGGATEAFF. The CDR3 bases are TGTGCCAGCAGTAATGGCGGGGGGGCGACTGAAGCTTTCTTT. The chain links TRBV6-5 to TRBJ1-1; D perhaps matches TRBD1 (6 bases). The V and J ends lost 5 bases and 5 bases respectively, with 15 bases between them. CDR3 length: 14 residues. Germline V gives CDR1 MNHEY, CDR2 SVGAGI.